The clone carrying this T cell receptor beta chain was detected a few times. The data originate from a study of T cells after yellow fever vaccination. TCRdb called the 5' RACE reads again in MiXCR, with one record for every CDR3 protein. The sample consists of under 400,000 distinct CDR3 sequences, 11% of them appearing once. Germline CDR1 DFQATT, CDR2 SNEGSKA (reference sequence). The CDR3 extends over 14 amino acids. V was shortened by 4 bases and J by 0 bases, with 12 bases between the two germline ends. The chain combines TRBV20-1 with TRBJ1-1; D gene uncertain. Sequenced material: PBMCs, taken on the day of the first yellow fever vaccination. This receptor was taken from a man aged 18 to 35 who received the YFV17D yellow fever vaccine. The CDR3 DNA reads TGCAGTGCTACGGACGGCCTCTTGAACACTGAAGCTTTCTTT. Translating it yields CSATDGLLNTEAFF.